These 6 T cell receptor beta chains were sequenced from one sample in a study of cytomegalovirus exposure and HLA in healthy donors. Only in-frame clones appear in the TCRdb table, and some are missing; sequencing was by immunoSEQ multiplex PCR. The sample lists 150,000 to 250,000 clones, about 81% occurring once. Input material: PBMCs. The receptor source for this set is a woman younger than 45 in good health and CMV-seronegative.

The chain recombines TRBV19 with TRBJ1-4; possibly TRBD1 for D (6 bases). With 3 bases removed from V and 4 bases from J, the gap between germline ends came to 12 bases. CDR3 length equals 15 residues. The germline V gene has CDR1 LNHDA and CDR2 SQIVND (reference sequence). CDR3 nucleotide sequence: TGTGCCAGTAGTATCGCTAGGACAGTTAATGAAAAACTGTTTTTT. As protein: CASSIARTVNEKLFF.

This chain connects TRBV7-3 to TRBJ2-2, with D possibly matching TRBD2 (6 bases). The CDR3 length is 17 residues. Trimming stripped 6 bases from V and 1 base from J, with 18 bases between. CDR1 SGHTA and CDR2 FQGTGA come from the germline V gene. The CDR3, as DNA: TGTGCCAGCAGTATTGGGGGGAGCGCCTTGAACACCGGGGAGCTGTTTTTT. Amino acids: CASSIGGSALNTGELFF.

V gene TRBV7-9 combines with J gene TRBJ2-2; D is ambiguous. CDR3 length: 14 amino acids. CDR1 is SEHNR and CDR2 is FQNEAQ in the germline V gene (reference sequence). V shed 3 bases and J shed 6 bases, with 11 bases lying between them. CDR3 bases: TGTGCCAGCAGCTTCATTTCCCCGGCCGGGGAGCTGTTTTTT. Translation gives CASSFISPAGELFF.

This chain links TRBV18 with TRBJ2-1, with 8 bases lining up with TRBD2. After removal of 3 bases from V and 10 bases from J, the junction contained 5 bases not matched to a gene. The CDR3 contains 13 residues. Germline V gives CDR1 KGHSH, CDR2 LQKENI. CDR3 amino acids: CASSPRGGVEQFF. CDR3 coding DNA: TGTGCCAGCTCACCCCGGGGGGGCGTAGAGCAGTTCTTC.

J is TRBJ1-4 and V is TRBV7-8; 11 positions agree with TRBD1. V lost 5 bases to trimming and J lost 7 bases; unmatched junction nucleotides: 6. The germline V gene has CDR1 SGHVS and CDR2 FQNEAQ. This CDR3 is built from 15 residues. The CDR3: CASSPRTGGSEKLFF. The CDR3 nucleotides read TGTGCCAGCAGCCCTCGGACAGGGGGCTCTGAAAAACTGTTTTTT.

CDR3 region: CASSPMQPGTGDEKLFF. CDR3 bases: TGTGCCAGCTCACCAATGCAACCTGGGACAGGGGACGAAAAACTGTTTTTT. The rearrangement uses TRBV18 and TRBJ1-4; 10 nucleotides line up with TRBD1. The CDR3 extends over 17 amino acids. The germline V gene has CDR1 KGHSH and CDR2 LQKENI. V was clipped by 2 bases and J by 8 bases; unmatched bases: 11.